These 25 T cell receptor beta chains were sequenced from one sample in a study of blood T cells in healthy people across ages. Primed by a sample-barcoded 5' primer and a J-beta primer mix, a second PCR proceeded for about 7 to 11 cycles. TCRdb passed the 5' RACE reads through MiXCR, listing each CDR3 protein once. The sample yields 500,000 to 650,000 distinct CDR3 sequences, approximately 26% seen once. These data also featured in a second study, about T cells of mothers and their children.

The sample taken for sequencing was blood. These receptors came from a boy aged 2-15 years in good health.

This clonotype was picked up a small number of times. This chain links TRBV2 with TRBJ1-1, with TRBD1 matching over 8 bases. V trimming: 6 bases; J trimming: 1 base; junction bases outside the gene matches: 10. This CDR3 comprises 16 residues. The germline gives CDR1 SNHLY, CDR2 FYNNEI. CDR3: CASSQRTGMGNTEAFF. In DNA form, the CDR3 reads TGTGCCAGCAGCCAGAGGACAGGGATGGGGAACACTGAAGCTTTCTTT.

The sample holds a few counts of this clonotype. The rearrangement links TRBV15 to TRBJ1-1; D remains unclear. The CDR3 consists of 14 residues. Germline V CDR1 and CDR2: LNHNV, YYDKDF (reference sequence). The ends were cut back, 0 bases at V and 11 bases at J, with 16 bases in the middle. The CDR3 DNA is TGTGCCACCAGCAGAGATGTAGGCCCAGCCGGCGCTTTCTTT. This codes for CATSRDVGPAGAFF.

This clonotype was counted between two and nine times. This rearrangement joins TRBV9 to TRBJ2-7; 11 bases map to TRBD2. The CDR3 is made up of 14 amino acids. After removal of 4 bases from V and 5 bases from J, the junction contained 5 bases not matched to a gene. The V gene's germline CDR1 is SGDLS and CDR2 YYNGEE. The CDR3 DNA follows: TGTGCCAGCAGCCCTGGGACTAGCGGTAACGAGCAGTACTTC. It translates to CASSPGTSGNEQYF.

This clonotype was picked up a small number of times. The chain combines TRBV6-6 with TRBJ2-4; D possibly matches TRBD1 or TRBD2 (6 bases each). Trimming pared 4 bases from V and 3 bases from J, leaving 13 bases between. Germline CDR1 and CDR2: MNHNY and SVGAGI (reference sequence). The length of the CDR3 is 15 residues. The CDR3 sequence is CASSFTGTGKNIQYF. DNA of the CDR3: TGTGCCAGCAGTTTTACAGGGACTGGCAAAAACATTCAGTACTTC.

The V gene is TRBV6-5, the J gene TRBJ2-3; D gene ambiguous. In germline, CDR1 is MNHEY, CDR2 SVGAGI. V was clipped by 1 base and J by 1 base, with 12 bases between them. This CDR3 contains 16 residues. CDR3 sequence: CASSYLANGRTDTQYF. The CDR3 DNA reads TGTGCCAGCAGTTACTTGGCTAACGGACGCACAGATACGCAGTATTTT.

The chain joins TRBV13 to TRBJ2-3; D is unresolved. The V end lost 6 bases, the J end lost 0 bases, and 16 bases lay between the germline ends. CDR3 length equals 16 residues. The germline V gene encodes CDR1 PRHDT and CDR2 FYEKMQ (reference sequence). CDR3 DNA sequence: TGTGCCAGCAGTACCCCTGATGGGCGGAGCACAGATACGCAGTATTTT. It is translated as CASSTPDGRSTDTQYF. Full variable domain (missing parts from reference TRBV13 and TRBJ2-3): AAGVIQSPRHLIKEKRETATLKCYPIPRHDTVYWYQQGPGQDPQFLISFYEKMQSDKGSIPDRFSAQQFSDYHSELNMSSLELGDSALYFCASSTPDGRSTDTQYFGPGTRLTVL.

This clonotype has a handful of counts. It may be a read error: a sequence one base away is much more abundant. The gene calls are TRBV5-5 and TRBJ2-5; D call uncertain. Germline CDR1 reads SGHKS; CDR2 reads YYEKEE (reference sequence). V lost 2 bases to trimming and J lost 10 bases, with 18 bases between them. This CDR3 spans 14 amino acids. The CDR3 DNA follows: TGTGCCAGCAGCTTTCCCCTAGTCTCCTACGACCAGTACTTC. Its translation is CASSFPLVSYDQYF.

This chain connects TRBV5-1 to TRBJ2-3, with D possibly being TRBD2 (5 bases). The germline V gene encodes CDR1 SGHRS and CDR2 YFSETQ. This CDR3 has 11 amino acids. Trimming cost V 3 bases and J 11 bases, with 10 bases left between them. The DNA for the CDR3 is TGCGCCAGCAGCTATGAGGGCGGGCAGTATTTT. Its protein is CASSYEGGQYF. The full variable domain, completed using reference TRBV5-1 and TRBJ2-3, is KAGVTQTPRYLIKTRGQQVTLSCSPISGHRSVSWYQQTPGQGLQFLFEYFSETQRNKGNFPGRFSGRQFSNSRSEMNVSTLELGDSALYLCASSYEGGQYFGPGTRLTVL.

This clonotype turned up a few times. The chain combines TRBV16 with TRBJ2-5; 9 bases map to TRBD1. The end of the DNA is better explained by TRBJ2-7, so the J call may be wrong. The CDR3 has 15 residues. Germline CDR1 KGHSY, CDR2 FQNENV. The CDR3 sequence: CASSRQAGQGYEQYF. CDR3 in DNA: TGTGCCAGCAGCCGCCAGGCAGGACAGGGGTACGAGCAGTACTTC.

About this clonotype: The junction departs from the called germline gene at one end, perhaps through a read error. This CDR3 reads CASSEPTDLYGHTF. CDR3 bases: TGTGCCAGCAGCGAGCCGACAGATCTCTATGGCCACACCTTC. This rearrangement joins TRBV7-9 to TRBJ1-2, with D tentatively TRBD1 (5 bases). The CDR3 is 14 residues long. Germline CDR1 is SEHNR and CDR2 is FQNEAQ (reference sequence).

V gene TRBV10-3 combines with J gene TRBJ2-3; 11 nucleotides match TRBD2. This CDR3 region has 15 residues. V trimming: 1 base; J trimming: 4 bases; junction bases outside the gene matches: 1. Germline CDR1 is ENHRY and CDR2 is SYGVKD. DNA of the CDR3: TGTGCCATCAGTGAGTGGACTAGCGGGTCAGATACGCAGTATTTT. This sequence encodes CAISEWTSGSDTQYF.

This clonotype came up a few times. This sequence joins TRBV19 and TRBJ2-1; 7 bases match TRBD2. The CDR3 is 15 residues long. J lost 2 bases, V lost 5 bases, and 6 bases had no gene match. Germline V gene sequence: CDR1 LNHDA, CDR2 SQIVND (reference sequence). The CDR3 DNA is TGTGCCAGTAGTTCCGGACTAGGACCCTACAATGAGCAGTTCTTC. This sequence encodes CASSSGLGPYNEQFF. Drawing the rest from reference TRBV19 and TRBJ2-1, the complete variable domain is DGGITQSPKYLFRKEGQNVTLSCEQNLNHDAMYWYRQDPGQGLRLIYYSQIVNDFQKGDIAEGYSVSREKKESFPLTVTSAQKNPTAFYLCASSSGLGPYNEQFFGPGTRLTVL.

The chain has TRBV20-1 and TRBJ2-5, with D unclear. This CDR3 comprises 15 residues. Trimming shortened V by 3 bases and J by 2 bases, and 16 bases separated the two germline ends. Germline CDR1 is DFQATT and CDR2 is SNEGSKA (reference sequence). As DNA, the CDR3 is TGCAGTGCTAGGAAGGCTAGAGAGCCTCAAGAGACCCAGTACTTC. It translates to CSARKAREPQETQYF.

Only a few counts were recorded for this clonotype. The CDR3 is CASSREEGAEAFF. In DNA form, the CDR3 reads TGTGCCAGCAGCAGGGAGGAGGGGGCTGAAGCTTTCTTT. The chain employs TRBV7-2 and TRBJ1-1; D may be TRBD1 (6 bases). V lost 5 bases to trimming and J lost 6 bases, with 13 bases between them. Germline CDR1 reads SGHTA; CDR2 reads FQGNSA. The CDR3 is made up of 13 amino acids. Full variable domain (outside the CDR3, taken from reference TRBV7-2 and TRBJ1-1): GAGVSQSPSNKVTEKGKDVELRCDPISGHTALYWYRQSLGQGLEFLIYFQGNSAPDKSGLPSDRFSAERTGGSVSTLTIQRTQQEDSAVYLCASSREEGAEAFFGQGTRLTVV.

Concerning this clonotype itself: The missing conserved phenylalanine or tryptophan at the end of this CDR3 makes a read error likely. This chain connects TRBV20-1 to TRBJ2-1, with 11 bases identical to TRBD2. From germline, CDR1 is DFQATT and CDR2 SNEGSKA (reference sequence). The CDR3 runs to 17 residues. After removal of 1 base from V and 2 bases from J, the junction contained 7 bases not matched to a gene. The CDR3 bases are TGCAGTGCTAGAGCCCTAGCGGGGGGATCCCCCTACAATGAGCAGTTCTCC. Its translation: CSARALAGGSPYNEQFS.

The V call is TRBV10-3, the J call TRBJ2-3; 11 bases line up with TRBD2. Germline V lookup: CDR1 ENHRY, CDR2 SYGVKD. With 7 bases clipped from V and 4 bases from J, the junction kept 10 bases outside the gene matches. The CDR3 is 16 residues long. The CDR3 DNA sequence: TGTGCCATCAACCCGGCGACTAGCGGGGTCGCAGATACGCAGTATTTT. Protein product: CAINPATSGVADTQYF.

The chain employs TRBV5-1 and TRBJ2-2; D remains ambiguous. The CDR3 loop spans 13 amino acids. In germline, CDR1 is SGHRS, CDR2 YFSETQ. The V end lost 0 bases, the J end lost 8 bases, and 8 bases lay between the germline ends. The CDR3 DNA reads TGCGCCAGCAGCTTGGACGTCGGAGGGGAGCTGTTTTTT. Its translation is CASSLDVGGELFF.

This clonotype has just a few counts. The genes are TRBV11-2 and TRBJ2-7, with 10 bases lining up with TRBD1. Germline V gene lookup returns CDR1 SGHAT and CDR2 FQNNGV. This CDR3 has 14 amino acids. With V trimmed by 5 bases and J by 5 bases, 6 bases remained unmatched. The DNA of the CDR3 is TGTGCCAGCAGCAGAGACAGGGGGCACGACGAGCAGTACTTC. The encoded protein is CASSRDRGHDEQYF. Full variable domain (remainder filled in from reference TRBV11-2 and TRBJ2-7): EAGVAQSPRYKIIEKRQSVAFWCNPISGHATLYWYQQILGQGPKLLIQFQNNGVVDDSQLPKDRFSAERLKGVDSTLKIQPAKLEDSAVYLCASSRDRGHDEQYFGPGTRLTVT.

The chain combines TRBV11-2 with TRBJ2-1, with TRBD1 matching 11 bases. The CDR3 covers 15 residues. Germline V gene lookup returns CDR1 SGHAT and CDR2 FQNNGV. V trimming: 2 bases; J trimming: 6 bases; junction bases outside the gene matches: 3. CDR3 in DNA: TGTGCCAGCAGCTTATTCGGGACAGGGGGCAATGAGCAGTTCTTC. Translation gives CASSLFGTGGNEQFF.

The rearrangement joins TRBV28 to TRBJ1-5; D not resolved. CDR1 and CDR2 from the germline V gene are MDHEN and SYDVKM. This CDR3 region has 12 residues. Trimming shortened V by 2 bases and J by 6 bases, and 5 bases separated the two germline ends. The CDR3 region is CASSLKGQPQHF. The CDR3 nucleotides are TGTGCCAGCAGTTTAAAGGGTCAGCCCCAGCATTTT. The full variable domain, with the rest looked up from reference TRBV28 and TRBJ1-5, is DVKVTQSSRYLVKRTGEKVFLECVQDMDHENMFWYRQDPGLGLRLIYFSYDVKMKEKGDIPEGYSVSREKKERFSLILESASTNQTSMYLCASSLKGQPQHFGDGTRLSIL.

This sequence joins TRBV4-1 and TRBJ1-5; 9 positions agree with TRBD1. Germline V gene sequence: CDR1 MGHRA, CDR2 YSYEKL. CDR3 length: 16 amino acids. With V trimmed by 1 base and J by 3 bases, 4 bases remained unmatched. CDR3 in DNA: TGCGCCAGCAGCCAAGGGACAGGGGTTACCAATCAGCCCCAGCATTTT. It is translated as CASSQGTGVTNQPQHF.

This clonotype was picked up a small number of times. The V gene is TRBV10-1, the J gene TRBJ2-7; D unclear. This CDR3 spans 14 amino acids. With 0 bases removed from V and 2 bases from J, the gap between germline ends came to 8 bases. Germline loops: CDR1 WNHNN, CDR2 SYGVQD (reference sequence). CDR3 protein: CASSESGSPYEQYF. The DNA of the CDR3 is TGCGCCAGCAGTGAGTCAGGGTCCCCCTACGAGCAGTACTTC.

CDR3 nucleotides: TGCAGTGCTAGACGGACAGGGAGGACCTACAATGAGCAGTTCTTC. This translates into CSARRTGRTYNEQFF. The chain combines TRBV20-1 with TRBJ2-1; 8 bases match TRBD1. CDR3 length: 15 amino acids. V was clipped by 2 bases and J by 2 bases; unmatched bases: 5. Per the germline V gene, CDR1 is DFQATT and CDR2 is SNEGSKA (reference sequence).

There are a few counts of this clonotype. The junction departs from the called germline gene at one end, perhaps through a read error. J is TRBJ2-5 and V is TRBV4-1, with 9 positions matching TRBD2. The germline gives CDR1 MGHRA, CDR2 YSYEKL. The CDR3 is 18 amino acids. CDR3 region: CTSSQDQAGGPSQETQYF. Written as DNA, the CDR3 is TGCACCAGCAGCCAAGATCAGGCGGGGGGGCCGTCCCAAGAGACCCAGTACTTC.

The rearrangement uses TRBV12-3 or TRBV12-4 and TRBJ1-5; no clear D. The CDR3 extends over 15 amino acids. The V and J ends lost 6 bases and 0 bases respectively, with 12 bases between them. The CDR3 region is CASSPDGDSNQPQHF. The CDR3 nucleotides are TGTGCCAGCAGCCCGGACGGAGATAGCAATCAGCCCCAGCATTTT.